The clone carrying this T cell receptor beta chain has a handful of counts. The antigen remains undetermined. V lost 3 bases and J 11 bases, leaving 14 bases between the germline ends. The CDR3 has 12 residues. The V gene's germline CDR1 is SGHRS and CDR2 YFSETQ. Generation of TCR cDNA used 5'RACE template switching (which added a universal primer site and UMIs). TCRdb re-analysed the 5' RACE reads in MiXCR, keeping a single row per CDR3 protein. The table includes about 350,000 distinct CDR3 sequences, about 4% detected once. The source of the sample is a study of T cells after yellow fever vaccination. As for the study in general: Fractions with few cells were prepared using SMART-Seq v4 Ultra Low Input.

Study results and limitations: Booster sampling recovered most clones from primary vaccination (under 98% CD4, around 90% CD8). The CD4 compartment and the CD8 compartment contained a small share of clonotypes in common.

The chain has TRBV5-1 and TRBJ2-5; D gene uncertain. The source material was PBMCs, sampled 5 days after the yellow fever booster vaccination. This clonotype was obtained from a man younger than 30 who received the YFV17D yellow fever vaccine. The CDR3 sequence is CASSSPAQAQYF. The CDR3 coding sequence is TGCGCCAGCAGCTCCCCGGCCCAGGCGCAGTACTTC.